This T cell receptor (beta chain) originates from a study of neoadjuvant anti-PD-1 for oral cavity cancer (dated by TCRdb to the early 2020s). With regard to the full study: Three to four biweekly doses of nivolumab at 3 mg/kg were mostly administered to patients before curative-intent surgical resection. For patients who did not progress, a fourth nivolumab dose was given around day 43, followed by definitive surgical resection on days 50-56. Responders were defined as patients with complete response, partial response or stable disease by RECIST 1.1; non-responders were defined as patients with progression. The parent correlative cohort included approximately 13 patients, with a 33% response rate. Findings and caveats that apply to the study as a whole: Greater tumor shrinkage correlated with larger post-treatment sizes of preexisting intratumoral clones, which suggests that expansion of preexisting clones contributed to response. A higher pretreatment blood Treg/Th17 ratio correlated with both higher pretreatment blood TCRbeta clonality and lower post-treatment tumor TCRbeta clonality. Only a few patients per response group were included in the TCR analyses, and larger cohorts for validation were called for by the authors.

Comment on this clone: Its antigen is currently not known. Base quality data are lacking; no much larger clone is found one base away.

A distance of 8 bases separates the germline ends of V and J, which lose 2 bases and 1 base respectively. The germline V gene yields SGHVS for CDR1 and FQNEAQ for CDR2. The CDR3 numbers 14 residues from cysteine through phenylalanine. Only the CDR3 portion is preserved as DNA: 42 bases, with reading frame beginning at the first base. For survey sequencing of tumor libraries, mostly about 4.6 ug of input genomic DNA was used, and two replicates were run per sample. Following the manufacturer's instructions, the team built TCRbeta libraries using the immunoSEQ hsTCRbeta kit. An Illumina NovaSeq 6000 S4 flow cell was used to sequence the final libraries, which had first been combined to 3 nM. The published analysis was carried out like this. The immunoSEQ Analyzer was used for raw data preprocessing and quality control. The analysis was limited to productive rearrangements, and each clonotype was defined by a unique CDR3 amino acid sequence. Repertoire clonality was estimated as the Gini-Simpson index, which was calculated using the R package tcR. Student's t test was used to compare Gini indices, and Pearson correlation was used to assess associations with tumor size change. Not all clones reach the TCRdb copy of this immuneACCESS table, which keeps in-frame sequences only. Checked studies attribute under half of the gap to unresolved V genes and leave the rest unexplained. That table gives V, J and clone size, and the DNA gave D and trimming. This sample lists tens of thousands of clones; over 30% were detected once. Of the sample, about a sixth is held by the ten largest clones.

Explained via the paper, the time point label denotes: after neoadjuvant nivolumab, at surgical resection. Patients were newly diagnosed with stage II-IVA oral cavity squamous cell carcinoma and had received no prior systemic or radiation treatment. Everyone in the cohort had locally advanced, HPV-negative oral cavity squamous cell carcinoma. The samples were drawn from a longitudinal correlative study tied to a single-arm phase II trial testing neoadjuvant nivolumab in oral cavity squamous cell carcinoma. Subject-matched pre- and post-treatment PBMCs and tumors from three responders and three non-responders underwent genomic DNA-based TCRbeta sequencing. Genomic DNA was isolated from tumor tissue using the Maxwell RSC DNA from Tissue kit.

The receptor's source is a person aged 35 to 85 with oral cavity squamous cell carcinoma. The sample here was tumor tissue, taken after nivolumab (anti-PD-1) treatment. Recombination linked TRBV7-8 to TRBJ1-1; the D gene remains uncertain. This receptor has the CDR3 CASSLWAGNTEAFF. At the DNA level, the sequence is TGTGCCAGCAGCTTATGGGCGGGGAACACTGAAGCTTTCTTT.